A selection of T cell receptor beta chains follows, all from one sample in a study of shared clonotypes between healthy human individuals. Data came from immunoSEQ multiplex PCR; TCRdb stores just in-frame clones and leaves some out. The table records over a million clones, around 97% of them present only once. Sequencing used naive CD4+ T cells sorted from blood. The receptors were sampled from a young man in good health. The conserved cysteine and the conserved F or W are not part of the CDR3 here. Size tells how often a clone was seen (once, few, many) or the class of an expanded clone, and some rows leave it out.

clone_size j_call v_call cdr3_aa
- TRBJ2-1 TRBV4-1 ASSHPTASGPYNEQF
once TRBJ1-1 TRBV5-1 ASSQGGYTEAF
once TRBJ2-3 TRBV27 ASSFRVLGYQSTDTQY
- TRBJ2-7 TRBV11-2 ASVGQSTYEQY
once TRBJ2-7 TRBV28 ASSSPETSGIGEQY
- TRBJ2-5 TRBV25-1 ASSEYKGETQY
- TRBJ2-5 TRBV5-4 ASSLGSVQETQY
- TRBJ2-3 TRBV7-7 ASSLSPPGGADTQY
- TRBJ2-3 TRBV5-1 ASSLDGRLAGSTDTQY
- TRBJ2-7 TRBV7-9 ASSLGQGTYEQY
- TRBJ2-2 TRBV5-1 ASSSNGGTGELF